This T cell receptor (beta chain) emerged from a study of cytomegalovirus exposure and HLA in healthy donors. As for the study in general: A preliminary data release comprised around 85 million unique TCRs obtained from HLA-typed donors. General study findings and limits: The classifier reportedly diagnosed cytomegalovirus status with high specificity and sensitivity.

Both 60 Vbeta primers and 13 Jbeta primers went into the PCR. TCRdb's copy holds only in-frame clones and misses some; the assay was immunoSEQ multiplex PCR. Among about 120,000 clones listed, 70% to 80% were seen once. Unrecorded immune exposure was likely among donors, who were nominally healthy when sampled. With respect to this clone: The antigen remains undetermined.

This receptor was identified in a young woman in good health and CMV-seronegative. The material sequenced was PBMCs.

CDR3 protein: CASSESDTQYF. The CDR3 nucleotides are TGTGCCAGCAGTGAGTCGGATACGCAGTATTTT. The rearrangement links TRBV6-5 to TRBJ2-3, with no clear D. The CDR3 runs to 11 residues. Germline V gives CDR1 MNHEY, CDR2 SVGAGI. V dropped 5 bases and J dropped 6 bases, with 6 bases sitting between them.